This TCR beta chain derives from a study of shared clonotypes between healthy human individuals. Those who donated were healthy HIV-negative adults, with no recent acute infections or vaccinations reported. Generated by immunoSEQ multiplex PCR, the TCRdb table keeps only in-frame clones and is missing some. The table includes 650,000 to 800,000 clones, 55% to 80% detected once. Germline V gene lookup returns CDR1 LNHDA and CDR2 SQIVND (reference sequence). The CDR3 loop spans 14 amino acids. Trimming took 9 bases from V and 3 from J; bases not matched to a gene: 8. J is TRBJ1-1 and V is TRBV19, with 9 bases aligning to TRBD1. This receptor was obtained from a woman under 40 in good health. The sequenced sample was memory CD4+ T cells sorted from blood. Noted subset: CD45RA-negative fraction. The chain's CDR3 is CASLLTGGYTEAFF. The DNA for the CDR3 is TGTGCCAGCCTCCTAACAGGGGGCTACACTGAAGCTTTCTTT.